These 16 T cell receptor beta chains came from one sample sequenced in a study of Graves' ophthalmopathy and Graves' hyperthyroidism. Investigators amplified TCR beta CDR3 regions from RNA transcripts. Investigators did first-round RT-PCR with HTBI primers, then second-round multiplex PCR. TCRdb fed the multiplex PCR reads into MiXCR, producing one record per CDR3 protein. Among some 750,000 distinct CDR3 sequences listed, around 40% were seen once. Sequencing input: peripheral blood. Source of these receptors: an adult man with Graves' ophthalmopathy.

The chain has TRBV7-9 and TRBJ1-2; D uncertain. Trimming removed 3 bases at V and 3 bases at J, with 11 bases between. The CDR3 consists of 14 residues. Germline V lookup: CDR1 SEHNR, CDR2 FQNEAQ (reference sequence). CDR3 sequence reads: CASSLEHEYYGYTF. In nucleotides, the CDR3 is TGTGCCAGCAGCTTGGAACACGAATACTATGGCTACACCTTC.

The table lists this clonotype with many counts. The chain is built from TRBV29-1 and TRBJ2-7, with 7 bases identical to TRBD1. Germline V lookup: CDR1 SQVTM, CDR2 ANQGSEA. The CDR3 covers 14 residues. After removal of 5 bases from V and 3 bases from J, the junction contained 10 bases not matched to a gene. The DNA of the CDR3 is TGCAGCGTTCTCCTAGGGACAGACTACTACGAGCAGTACTTC. Its protein is CSVLLGTDYYEQYF.

This chain joins TRBV10-3 and TRBJ1-1; 8 bases are a match to TRBD1. The CDR3 covers 14 residues. V dropped 10 bases and J dropped 1; count of bases not matched to a gene: 8. CDR1 ENHRY and CDR2 SYGVKD come from the germline V gene. CDR3 coding DNA: TGTGCCAGCACCAGGACAGGGAAGAACACTGAAGCTTTCTTT. This encodes CASTRTGKNTEAFF.

V usage is TRBV19 and J usage is TRBJ2-7; D call uncertain. Germline CDR1 is LNHDA and CDR2 is SQIVND (reference sequence). The CDR3 loop spans 14 amino acids. V lost 3 bases and J 2 bases, leaving 11 bases between the germline ends. CDR3 nucleotide sequence: TGTGCCAGTAGTATCTCCCGGAGTACCTACGAGCAGTACTTC. This encodes CASSISRSTYEQYF.

The chain recombines TRBV6-6 with TRBJ2-5; 9 nucleotides agree with TRBD2. V lost 6 bases to trimming and J lost 0 bases; unmatched junction nucleotides: 14. The CDR3 sequence is 18 residues long. From germline, CDR1 is MNHNY and CDR2 SVGAGI (reference sequence). CDR3 loop: CASSQDPGLAGYQETQYF. CDR3 nucleotides: TGTGCCAGCAGCCAAGATCCCGGCCTAGCGGGGTACCAAGAGACCCAGTACTTC.

Worth noting for this clonotype: Just one base apart from a much larger clone, this may be a read error. The chain recombines TRBV7-3 with TRBJ1-6; D is possibly TRBD1 (6 bases). Trimming removed 2 bases at V and 5 bases at J, with 10 bases between. The length of the CDR3 is 15 residues. Germline assignment: CDR1 SGHTA and CDR2 FQGTGA. The CDR3 is CASSLDGGHNSPLHF. CDR3 nucleotides: TGTGCCAGCAGCTTAGACGGGGGGCATAATTCACCCCTCCACTTT.

The J gene is TRBJ2-5, the V gene TRBV6-5; D may be TRBD1 (6 bases). This CDR3 has 15 amino acids. V dropped 6 bases and J dropped 2 bases, with 16 bases sitting between them. CDR1 is MNHEY, CDR2 SVGAGI, per germline. In nucleotides, the CDR3 is TGTGCCAGCAGCCGAAAGAACAGGGAGCAAGAGACCCAGTACTTC. Translating gives CASSRKNREQETQYF.

The sample holds many counts of this clonotype. The J gene is TRBJ2-7, the V gene TRBV10-3; 7 nucleotides agree with TRBD1. With V trimmed by 2 bases and J by 6 bases, 10 bases remained unmatched. From germline, CDR1 is ENHRY and CDR2 SYGVKD. The CDR3 is 15 residues long. The CDR3 here is CAISEGTATMGEQYF. The CDR3 nucleotides are TGTGCCATCAGTGAGGGGACAGCGACGATGGGCGAGCAGTACTTC.

This clonotype was picked up many times. At one end, the junction sequence differs from germline, possibly due to a read error. The J gene is TRBJ1-2, the V gene TRBV10-3; 7 nucleotides align to TRBD1. The CDR3 sequence is 13 residues long. Germline loops: CDR1 ENHRY, CDR2 SYGVKD. CDR3 nucleotide sequence: TGTGCCACCTACTCAGGGGGTAACGATGGCTACACCTTC. Amino acids: CATYSGGNDGYTF.

The chain has TRBV2 and TRBJ1-1, with D perhaps TRBD1 (6 bases). CDR3 size: 13 residues. CDR1 and CDR2 from the germline V gene are SNHLY and FYNNEI. The V end was cut by 10 bases, the J end by 0 bases, with 12 bases between. Here the CDR3 reads CATEQGMNTEAFF. The CDR3 DNA is TGTGCCACCGAACAGGGCATGAACACTGAAGCTTTCTTT.

The rearrangement uses TRBV2 and TRBJ1-2; the match to TRBD1 covers 8 bases. CDR1 is SNHLY, CDR2 FYNNEI, per germline. The CDR3 spans 15 residues. CDR3 sequence (DNA): TGTGCACTGACAGGGGACCGTACCAAATTCTATGGCTACACCTTC. It specifies CALTGDRTKFYGYTF.

The V gene is TRBV20-1, the J gene TRBJ2-7, with D possibly TRBD1 on 5 matching bases. Trimming left V 6 bases short and J 0 bases short, with 15 bases between. This CDR3 has 14 residues. Germline CDR1 DFQATT, CDR2 SNEGSKA (reference sequence). CDR3 sequence (DNA): TGCAGTGCGGAACCTTACAGGAGCTCCTACGAGCAGTACTTC. Translated, it gives CSAEPYRSSYEQYF.

In its sample, this clonotype was seen many times. The chain joins TRBV29-1 to TRBJ1-2; 8 bases agree with TRBD1. There are 16 residues in the CDR3. Germline V lookup: CDR1 SQVTM, CDR2 ANQGSEA. V lost 6 bases and J lost 8; bases outside the gene matches: 20. In DNA form, the CDR3 reads TGCAGCGTCCAGAATACCGGACAGGGCCAATCCCGGGGCTACACCTTC. Encoded protein: CSVQNTGQGQSRGYTF.

CDR3 DNA sequence: TGTGCCAGTTGCCCGGGATACTTAAAGAGGGAGACCCAGTACTTC. Its translation is CASCPGYLKRETQYF. The rearrangement joins TRBV7-9 to TRBJ2-5, with a possible D match to TRBD2 (5 bases). Looked up from germline, CDR1 is SEHNR and CDR2 is FQNEAQ (reference sequence). The ends were cut back, 9 bases at V and 5 bases at J, with 22 bases in the middle. The length of the CDR3 is 15 residues.

In its sample, this clonotype was seen many times. The chain combines TRBV9 with TRBJ1-2; no firm D call. The CDR3 extends over 15 amino acids. The V and J ends lost 0 bases and 4 bases respectively, with 13 bases between them. CDR1 SGDLS and CDR2 YYNGEE come from the germline V gene. The CDR3 sequence: CASSVDFGGGYGYTF. DNA for the CDR3: TGTGCCAGCAGCGTAGACTTCGGAGGCGGCTATGGCTACACCTTC.

In DNA form, the CDR3 reads TGTGCCAGCTCTCCAGCGGGGCCTCTCCACGAGCAGTACTTC. Residues: CASSPAGPLHEQYF. This chain links TRBV27 with TRBJ2-7, with 7 bases lining up with TRBD2. CDR3 length: 14 amino acids. Germline trimming cut 8 bases from V and 5 bases from J; bases unmatched to any gene: 12. Germline lookup yields CDR1 MNHEY and CDR2 SMNVEV (reference sequence).